Listed below are T cell receptor beta chains from one sample, sequenced in a study of T cell responses to AZD1222 COVID-19 vaccine. Sequencing was performed with immunoSEQ multiplex PCR; in TCRdb, only in-frame clones are kept and a portion is missing. The sample lists tens of thousands of clones, 90% seen once, with roughly 5% in the top ten. The input for sequencing was peripheral blood, taken 28 days after the second AZD1222 dose. Receptor source: an adult who received the AZD1222 COVID-19 vaccine. Both conserved end residues are part of each CDR3. A D gene is named only where the DNA matches it firmly. The listing skips clone size in some rows; elsewhere it reads once, few, many or a size class.

J gene | V gene | clone size | D gene | CDR3 DNA | CDR3 protein
TRBJ2-7 | TRBV19 | - | - | TGTGCCACGAGTTACGGCCAGAAATACGAGCAGTACTTC | CATSYGQKYEQYF
TRBJ2-7 | TRBV15 | - | TRBD1 | TGTGCCACCAGCAGCGTAACAGGGGGCGAGCAGTACTTC | CATSSVTGGEQYF
TRBJ1-1 | TRBV4-3 | - | - | TGCGCCAGCAGCCAAATATTGGGGAACACTGAAGCTTTCTTT | CASSQILGNTEAFF
TRBJ1-1 | TRBV5-1 | - | TRBD1 | TGCGCCAGCAGCTTGGACGGGACAGGTAACACTGAAGCTTTCTTT | CASSLDGTGNTEAFF
TRBJ2-7 | TRBV6-5 | - | TRBD1 | TGTGCCAGCAGGACAGGGGTGTTCTCCTACGAGCAGTACTTC | CASRTGVFSYEQYF
TRBJ1-3 | TRBV11-2 | - | - | TGTGCCAGCAGCCGACCCTGGACGGGTCGGGGAAACACCATATATTTT | CASSRPWTGRGNTIYF
TRBJ2-3 | TRBV4-3 | - | TRBD2 | TGCGCCAGCAGCCAAGAAACCCAGCGGGGGGACTTTGATACGCAGTATTTT | CASSQETQRGDFDTQYF
TRBJ2-7 | TRBV2 | once | TRBD1 | TGTGCCAGCAGTCGGACAGGGAACTACGAGCAGTACTTC | CASSRTGNYEQYF
TRBJ1-1 | TRBV12-2 | - | - | TGTGCAAGTCGCTTTGGGGGGACTGAAGCTTTCTTT | CASRFGGTEAFF
TRBJ1-5 | TRBV19 | - | - | TGTGCCAGTAGTATTCACGGAGGGGTTATGGGCAATCAGCCCCAGCATTTT | CASSIHGGVMGNQPQHF
TRBJ1-1 | TRBV27 | - | TRBD1 | TGTGCCAGCAGTTTATTGCCAGGGGGCACTGAAGCTTTCTTT | CASSLLPGGTEAFF
TRBJ2-7 | TRBV18 | - | TRBD1 | TGTGCCAGCTCACCCGGGACAGGGAACTCCTACGAGCAGTACTTC | CASSPGTGNSYEQYF
TRBJ1-2 | TRBV29-1 | - | - | TGCAGCGTGCGGGGTACGGGACACGGCTACACCTTC | CSVRGTGHGYTF
TRBJ1-3 | TRBV28 | - | TRBD1 | TGTGCCAGCACCCTGACAGGGAACGGAAACACCATATATTTT | CASTLTGNGNTIYF
TRBJ2-6 | TRBV7-2 | - | TRBD2 | TGTGCCAGCAGCTTCGGCGGGGGAGGTGGGGCCAACGTCCTGACTTTC | CASSFGGGGGANVLTF
TRBJ2-2 | TRBV4-2 | - | TRBD2 | TGTGCCAGCAGCCAAGATCCGGGGGGGGCCCTCACCGGGGAGCTGTTTTTT | CASSQDPGGALTGELFF
TRBJ1-5 | TRBV12-3/TRBV12-4 | - | - | TGTGCCAGTAGCGTCGCGACCCATGGGCCCCAGCATTTT | CASSVATHGPQHF
TRBJ1-5 | TRBV24-1 | - | TRBD1 | TGTGCCACCAGTGATTCGGACAGGGGGAGCAATCAGCCCCAGCATTTT | CATSDSDRGSNQPQHF
TRBJ2-2 | TRBV7-2 | - | - | TGTGCCAGCAGCTTAGCGGTGGGGTACACCGGGGAGCTGTTTTTT | CASSLAVGYTGELFF
TRBJ2-7 | TRBV18 | - | - | TGTGCCAGCCGGCGTCAGGGTTACGAGCAGTACTTC | CASRRQGYEQYF
TRBJ1-3 | TRBV27 | - | - | TGTGCCAGCAGTCCTTACAGGGATGGAAACACCATATATTTT | CASSPYRDGNTIYF
TRBJ1-5 | TRBV24-1 | once | - | TGTGCCACCAGTGAGCCAGGGATAAATCAGCCCCAGCATTTT | CATSEPGINQPQHF
TRBJ2-1 | TRBV29-1 | - | TRBD2 | TGCAGCGTTGAATGGCGGGGGGACTCCTACAATGAGCAGTTCTTC | CSVEWRGDSYNEQFF
TRBJ1-5 | TRBV5-4 | - | - | TGTGCCAGCAGCTTTGGAGGTAGGGGCCCCAGCAATCAGCCCCAGCATTTT | CASSFGGRGPSNQPQHF
TRBJ2-3 | TRBV3-1/TRBV3-2 | - | - | TGTGCCACCGAATTGGGTTCCGGTACAGATACGCAGTATTTT | CATELGSGTDTQYF
TRBJ2-5 | TRBV5-4 | - | - | TGTGCCAGCAGCCCCGGACTACCTCCCAGGGAGACCCAGTACTTC | CASSPGLPPRETQYF
TRBJ1-1 | TRBV12-3/TRBV12-4 | - | - | TGTGCCAGCAGTGCAAGCAAGCCAACTGAAGCTTTCTTT | CASSASKPTEAFF
TRBJ1-6 | TRBV11-2 | - | TRBD1 | TGTGCCAGCAGCAGGGACAGGGGGTCCTATAATTCACCCCTCCACTTT | CASSRDRGSYNSPLHF
TRBJ2-3 | TRBV6-5 | - | TRBD1 | TGTGCCAGCAGTTCCCAGGGGGTCTACACAGATACGCAGTATTTT | CASSSQGVYTDTQYF
TRBJ2-1 | TRBV6-4 | - | TRBD2 | TGTGCCAGCAGTGACGGTGGACTAGGAGGTTATGAGCAGTTCTTC | CASSDGGLGGYEQFF
TRBJ2-7 | TRBV7-2 | - | - | TGTGCCAGCGGCCTATCCTATTTCAGATTCGGCGAGCAGTACTTC | CASGLSYFRFGEQYF
TRBJ1-2 | TRBV25-1 | - | TRBD1 | TGTGCCGGCAGTGAATGGGGGACAGGGATGAACTATGGCTACACCTTC | CAGSEWGTGMNYGYTF
TRBJ1-1 | TRBV9 | - | TRBD1 | TGTGCCAGCAGTCTGAGGGAGGGGGCGGAAGCTTTCTTT | CASSLREGAEAFF
TRBJ1-6 | TRBV10-3 | - | - | TGTGCCATCAGTGAGCGGGCAGAGAATTCACCCCTCCACTTT | CAISERAENSPLHF
TRBJ1-5 | TRBV5-5 | - | TRBD1 | TGTGCCAGCACCCTGACAGGGGACAATCAGCCCCAGCATTTT | CASTLTGDNQPQHF
TRBJ1-3 | TRBV12-5 | - | TRBD1 | TGTGCTAGTGGTTTGGTAGCAGGGGGAGGTGGAAACACCATATATTTT | CASGLVAGGGGNTIYF
TRBJ2-5 | TRBV7-2 | once | TRBD2 | TGTGCCAGCAGCTTAAGAGGTTGGACTAGCGGGGGGATGGAGACCCAGTACTTC | CASSLRGWTSGGMETQYF
TRBJ1-5 | TRBV11-2 | - | TRBD1 | TGTGCCAGCAGCTTGGGGACAGGAGTCGGGCCCCAGCATTTT | CASSLGTGVGPQHF
TRBJ1-3 | TRBV15 | - | TRBD1 | TGTGCCACCAGCAGAGATTTTCGGATTAGGGACAGCGCTTCCTCTGGAAACACCATATATTTT | CATSRDFRIRDSASSGNTIYF
TRBJ1-2 | TRBV7-2 | - | - | TGTGCCAGCAGCTTATTATTGGGTTATGGCTACACCTTC | CASSLLLGYGYTF